This T cell receptor (beta chain) was sequenced during a study of long-term antiretroviral therapy in people with HIV. Sequencing relied on immunoSEQ assay v3.0, run at survey level. Sequencing used immunoSEQ multiplex PCR; TCRdb keeps in-frame clones, though not all of them. Of roughly 16,000 clones in the sample, roughly 80% were seen once. Every specimen held between roughly 0.85-11 million cryopreserved PBMC. These were thawed and washed before DNA extraction. This TCR came from a man aged 30-40 years with HIV. The specimen comprised unsorted PBMCs, sampled 2.1 years before starting antiretroviral therapy.

The CDR3 DNA follows: TGTGCCAGTAGCCTCCGGACAGGGGGAGATACGCAGTATTTT. Translated, it gives CASSLRTGGDTQYF. This chain joins TRBV19 and TRBJ2-3; 10 bases map to TRBD1. V lost 6 bases, J lost 5 bases, and 5 bases stayed unmatched. Germline CDR1 and CDR2: LNHDA and SQIVND (reference sequence). The length of the CDR3 is 14 residues. The whole variable domain, filled in from reference TRBV19 and TRBJ2-3, reads DGGITQSPKYLFRKEGQNVTLSCEQNLNHDAMYWYRQDPGQGLRLIYYSQIVNDFQKGDIAEGYSVSREKKESFPLTVTSAQKNPTAFYLCASSLRTGGDTQYFGPGTRLTVL.